The present T cell receptor beta chain was sequenced within a study of PD-1 blockade in classical Hodgkin lymphoma. From germline, CDR1 is MRHNA and CDR2 SNTAGT. The V gene lost 7 bases and the J gene lost 2 bases, with 16 bases spanning the gap. CDR3 length: 15 residues. Brentuximab vedotin exposure varied among the patients, all of whom had relapsed after autologous stem cell transplantation. Clones were read by immunoSEQ multiplex PCR, and TCRdb kept only the in-frame ones, dropping some. The repertoire holds about 46,000 clones, around 80% seen once, with 22% in the top ten. The sequence was collected from a human donor with classical Hodgkin lymphoma. The chain uses TRBV6-4 and TRBJ2-3, with a possible D match to TRBD2 (6 bases). Here the sequenced sample was peripheral blood mononuclear cells (PBMCs), taken before the second cycle of nivolumab. The CDR3 region is CASTRLAAFTDTQYF. CDR3 bases: TGTGCCAGCACCCGGTTAGCGGCCTTCACAGATACGCAGTATTTT.